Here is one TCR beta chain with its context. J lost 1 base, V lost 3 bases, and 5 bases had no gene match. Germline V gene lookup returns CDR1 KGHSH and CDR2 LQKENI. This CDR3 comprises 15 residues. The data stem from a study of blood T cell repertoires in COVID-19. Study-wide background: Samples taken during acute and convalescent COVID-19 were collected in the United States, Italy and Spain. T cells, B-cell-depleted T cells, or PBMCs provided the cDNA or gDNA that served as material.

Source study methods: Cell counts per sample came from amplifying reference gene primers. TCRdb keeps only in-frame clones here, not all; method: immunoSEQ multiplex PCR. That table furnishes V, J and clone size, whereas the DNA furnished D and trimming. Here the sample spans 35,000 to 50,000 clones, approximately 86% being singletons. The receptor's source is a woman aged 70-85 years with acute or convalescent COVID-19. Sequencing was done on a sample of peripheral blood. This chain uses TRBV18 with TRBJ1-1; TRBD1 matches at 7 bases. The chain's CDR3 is CASSPLGQRNTEAFF. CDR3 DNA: TGTGCCAGCTCACCTCTGGGACAGCGGAACACTGAAGCTTTCTTT.